These T cell receptor beta chains were read from a single sample in a study of shared clonotypes between healthy human individuals. Clones were read by immunoSEQ multiplex PCR, and TCRdb kept only the in-frame ones, dropping some. The sample yields about 2 million clones, approximately 95% seen once. Source material: naive CD8+ T cells sorted from blood. The receptors here all came from a man aged 18 to 29 in good health. CDR3s include the opening cysteine and the closing phenylalanine or tryptophan. D genes are given only for firm matches. Size values are once, few and many counts, or a class for expanded clones, and some rows have none.

D: TRBD1; V: TRBV7-9; size: -; J: TRBJ2-5; CDR3: CASSLSLGTGQETQYF; DNA: TGTGCCAGCAGCTTAAGTCTCGGGACAGGGCAAGAGACCCAGTACTTC
D: -; V: TRBV10-3; size: -; J: TRBJ2-7; CDR3: CAIRGDFGSPFEQYF; DNA: TGTGCCATCAGGGGGGATTTCGGATCCCCGTTCGAGCAGTACTTC
D: TRBD2; V: TRBV6-5; size: -; J: TRBJ2-5; CDR3: CASSYSGGSGETQYF; DNA: TGTGCCAGCAGTTACTCAGGCGGGAGTGGAGAGACCCAGTACTTC
D: -; V: TRBV5-1; size: -; J: TRBJ2-3; CDR3: CASSLYWRSTDTQYF; DNA: TGCGCCAGCAGCTTGTACTGGCGGAGCACAGATACGCAGTATTTT
D: -; V: TRBV9; size: -; J: TRBJ2-2; CDR3: CASRGENTGELFF; DNA: TGTGCCAGCAGGGGCGAGAACACCGGGGAGCTGTTTTTT
D: TRBD2; V: TRBV5-1; size: -; J: TRBJ2-1; CDR3: CASGGVNEQFF; DNA: TGCGCCAGCGGGGGGGTAAATGAGCAGTTCTTC
D: TRBD2; V: TRBV2; size: once; J: TRBJ2-5; CDR3: CASVPGGETQYF; DNA: TGTGCCAGCGTTCCGGGAGGCGAGACCCAGTACTTC
D: TRBD1; V: TRBV28; size: -; J: TRBJ2-1; CDR3: CASSLRDRGPEQFF; DNA: TGTGCCAGCAGTTTAAGGGACAGGGGGCCTGAGCAGTTCTTC
D: -; V: TRBV6-5; size: -; J: TRBJ2-2; CDR3: CATLSGDYTGELFF; DNA: TGTGCCACCCTTAGTGGTGACTACACCGGGGAGCTGTTTTTT
D: TRBD2; V: TRBV10-3; size: -; J: TRBJ2-3; CDR3: CAISESLAGTLGTDTQYF; DNA: TGTGCCATCAGTGAGTCGCTAGCGGGCACTCTCGGCACAGATACGCAGTATTTT
D: -; V: TRBV27; size: -; J: TRBJ1-5; CDR3: CASSLLAPNSNQPQHF; DNA: TGTGCCAGCAGTTTACTTGCGCCAAATAGCAATCAGCCCCAGCATTTT
D: TRBD1; V: TRBV5-6; size: -; J: TRBJ2-3; CDR3: CASSLVGTGTDTQYF; DNA: TGTGCCAGCAGCTTGGTTGGGACAGGGACAGATACGCAGTATTTT
D: -; V: TRBV7-9; size: -; J: TRBJ2-7; CDR3: CASSTGPGPHYEQYF; DNA: TGTGCCAGCAGCACAGGACCGGGACCCCACTACGAGCAGTACTTC
D: -; V: TRBV9; size: -; J: TRBJ1-1; CDR3: CASSVEPGVPEAFF; DNA: TGTGCCAGCAGCGTAGAACCCGGAGTCCCTGAAGCTTTCTTT
D: -; V: TRBV19; size: -; J: TRBJ2-1; CDR3: CASSIVTNEQFF; DNA: TGTGCCAGTAGTATAGTAACCAATGAGCAGTTCTTC
D: -; V: TRBV7-2; size: -; J: TRBJ2-1; CDR3: CASSLRVNEQFF; DNA: TGTGCCAGCAGCTTACGGGTCAATGAGCAGTTCTTC
D: -; V: TRBV4-1; size: -; J: TRBJ1-2; CDR3: CASSQVGSNYGYTF; DNA: TGCGCCAGCAGCCAAGTAGGGAGCAACTATGGCTACACCTTC
D: -; V: TRBV28; size: -; J: TRBJ1-2; CDR3: CASSHGGSKRSYGYTF; DNA: TGTGCCAGCTCCCATGGGGGTTCCAAGCGGTCCTATGGCTACACCTTC
D: -; V: TRBV5-8; size: -; J: TRBJ2-7; CDR3: CASSLEAYEQYF; DNA: TGTGCCAGCAGCTTGGAGGCCTACGAGCAGTACTTC
D: -; V: TRBV13; size: -; J: TRBJ2-1; CDR3: CASSLEGGMINEQFF; DNA: TGTGCCAGCAGCTTAGAAGGGGGGATGATCAATGAGCAGTTCTTC
D: TRBD1; V: TRBV7-6; size: -; J: TRBJ1-2; CDR3: CASSLAQQGASGYTF; DNA: TGTGCCAGCAGCTTAGCGCAACAGGGGGCATCTGGCTACACCTTC
D: -; V: TRBV6-4; size: -; J: TRBJ2-1; CDR3: CASSDSPGDYEQFF; DNA: TGTGCCAGCAGTGACTCACCGGGAGACTATGAGCAGTTCTTC
D: TRBD1; V: TRBV5-1; size: -; J: TRBJ2-7; CDR3: CASSLDPGTGGFYEQYF; DNA: TGCGCCAGCAGCCTAGACCCGGGGACAGGGGGCTTCTACGAGCAGTACTTC
D: TRBD2; V: TRBV6-5; size: -; J: TRBJ2-1; CDR3: CASSYSTGGPGNEQFF; DNA: TGTGCCAGCAGTTACTCGACGGGAGGGCCGGGCAATGAGCAGTTCTTC
D: -; V: TRBV7-9; size: once; J: TRBJ2-1; CDR3: CASSLADAGPTRDEQFF; DNA: TGTGCCAGCAGCTTAGCTGATGCGGGACCTACGAGGGATGAGCAGTTCTTC
D: TRBD1; V: TRBV7-8; size: -; J: TRBJ1-2; CDR3: CASSRGLAGGNYGYTF; DNA: TGTGCCAGCAGCCGGGGGTTGGCAGGGGGCAACTATGGCTACACCTTC
D: -; V: TRBV11-2; size: -; J: TRBJ2-7; CDR3: CASSFSINYEQYF; DNA: TGTGCCAGCAGCTTTTCCATTAACTACGAGCAGTACTTC
D: TRBD2; V: TRBV28; size: -; J: TRBJ2-1; CDR3: CASSFRTSANEQFF; DNA: TGTGCCAGCAGTTTCCGGACTAGCGCGAATGAGCAGTTCTTC
D: -; V: TRBV18; size: -; J: TRBJ2-7; CDR3: CASSPTRGEGNHEQYF; DNA: TGTGCCAGCTCACCCACTAGGGGGGAAGGAAACCACGAGCAGTACTTC
D: -; V: TRBV7-9; size: -; J: TRBJ2-1; CDR3: CASSLRVNNEQFF; DNA: TGTGCCAGCAGCTTGCGGGTGAATAATGAGCAGTTCTTC
D: -; V: TRBV6-6; size: -; J: TRBJ2-5; CDR3: CATIWSTGSWETQYF; DNA: TGTGCCACCATTTGGTCAACCGGTAGCTGGGAGACCCAGTACTTC
D: -; V: TRBV28; size: -; J: TRBJ1-1; CDR3: CASSFRGGSTEAFF; DNA: TGTGCCAGCAGTTTCCGGGGGGGTTCCACTGAAGCTTTCTTT
D: TRBD2; V: TRBV29-1; size: once; J: TRBJ2-3; CDR3: CSVELERGATDTQYF; DNA: TGCAGCGTTGAATTAGAGCGGGGGGCCACAGATACGCAGTATTTT
D: -; V: TRBV4-3; size: -; J: TRBJ1-3; CDR3: CASSHEPWGEAGNTIYF; DNA: TGCGCCAGCAGCCATGAGCCATGGGGGGAGGCTGGAAACACCATATATTTT
D: -; V: TRBV7-6; size: -; J: TRBJ2-7; CDR3: CASSLGAGDGYEQYF; DNA: TGTGCCAGCAGCTTAGGGGCAGGGGATGGATACGAGCAGTACTTC
D: -; V: TRBV4-3; size: -; J: TRBJ2-5; CDR3: CASSRILRDTETQYF; DNA: TGCGCCAGCAGCCGGATACTCCGGGATACAGAGACCCAGTACTTC
D: -; V: TRBV5-6; size: -; J: TRBJ2-5; CDR3: CASSLGGSGLETQYF; DNA: TGTGCCAGCAGCTTGGGGGGGAGCGGTTTAGAGACCCAGTACTTC
D: TRBD1; V: TRBV10-2; size: -; J: TRBJ2-1; CDR3: CATPGQGYDEQFF; DNA: TGCGCCACTCCGGGACAGGGGTACGATGAGCAGTTCTTC
D: -; V: TRBV30; size: -; J: TRBJ1-2; CDR3: CAWGDLGDYGYTF; DNA: TGTGCCTGGGGGGACTTGGGAGACTATGGCTACACCTTC
D: -; V: TRBV29-1; size: -; J: TRBJ2-7; CDR3: CSVYDLAYEQYF; DNA: TGCAGCGTTTACGACCTAGCCTACGAGCAGTACTTC
D: -; V: TRBV5-5; size: -; J: TRBJ2-1; CDR3: CASSLEGQGDEQFF; DNA: TGTGCCAGCAGCTTGGAGGGTCAGGGTGATGAGCAGTTCTTC
D: -; V: TRBV19; size: -; J: TRBJ2-3; CDR3: CASSILSKDTQYF; DNA: TGTGCCAGTAGTATCCTTAGTAAGGATACGCAGTATTTT
D: -; V: TRBV9; size: -; J: TRBJ2-7; CDR3: CASSGEGLGYEQYF; DNA: TGTGCCAGCAGCGGTGAGGGTTTGGGCTACGAGCAGTACTTC
D: TRBD2; V: TRBV11-2; size: -; J: TRBJ2-3; CDR3: CASSPILRGGGTDTQYF; DNA: TGTGCCAGCAGTCCGATTTTGCGGGGGGGCGGCACAGATACGCAGTATTTT
D: -; V: TRBV4-1; size: -; J: TRBJ2-7; CDR3: CASRGGAGEAEQYF; DNA: TGCGCCAGCAGGGGGGGGGCAGGGGAGGCCGAGCAGTACTTC
D: -; V: TRBV12-5; size: -; J: TRBJ2-4; CDR3: CASGLVSWDRNIQYF; DNA: TGTGCTAGTGGTTTGGTATCGTGGGATCGAAACATTCAGTACTTC
D: -; V: TRBV4-1; size: -; J: TRBJ2-7; CDR3: CASSQSPGQPIEQYF; DNA: TGCGCCAGCAGCCAATCTCCGGGACAACCTATAGAGCAGTACTTC
D: TRBD1; V: TRBV19; size: -; J: TRBJ2-7; CDR3: CASSSGQGANDEQYF; DNA: TGTGCCAGTAGTTCTGGCCAGGGGGCTAATGACGAGCAGTACTTC
D: -; V: TRBV7-8; size: -; J: TRBJ2-5; CDR3: CASSFQPGLLPPETQYF; DNA: TGTGCCAGCAGCTTCCAGCCGGGACTCCTCCCCCCCGAGACCCAGTACTTC
D: -; V: TRBV28; size: -; J: TRBJ2-7; CDR3: CASSLHPTDYEQYF; DNA: TGTGCCAGCAGTTTACATCCCACGGACTACGAGCAGTACTTC
D: TRBD1; V: TRBV11-2; size: once; J: TRBJ1-3; CDR3: CASSLDMWTGTFSGNTIYF; DNA: TGTGCCAGCAGCTTAGATATGTGGACAGGGACCTTCTCTGGAAACACCATATATTTT
D: -; V: TRBV6-5; size: -; J: TRBJ2-3; CDR3: CASSYDGLSTDTQYF; DNA: TGTGCCAGCAGTTACGACGGCCTGAGCACAGATACGCAGTATTTT
D: -; V: TRBV5-1; size: -; J: TRBJ2-7; CDR3: CASSQSYYEQYF; DNA: TGCGCCAGCAGCCAATCTTATTACGAGCAGTACTTC
D: -; V: TRBV21-1; size: -; J: TRBJ2-7; CDR3: CASSKLGQGPYEQYF; DNA: TGTGCCAGCAGCAAATTGGGGCAGGGGCCCTACGAGCAGTACTTC
D: -; V: TRBV4-1; size: -; J: TRBJ2-3; CDR3: CASSQDRAPTDTQYF; DNA: TGCGCCAGCAGCCAAGATCGGGCGCCGACAGATACGCAGTATTTT
D: TRBD1; V: TRBV5-1; size: -; J: TRBJ2-1; CDR3: CASSAWTGFEQFF; DNA: TGCGCCAGCAGCGCCTGGACAGGGTTTGAGCAGTTCTTC
D: -; V: TRBV4-3; size: -; J: TRBJ1-1; CDR3: CASSQVIDKNTEAFF; DNA: TGCGCCAGCAGCCAGGTAATTGACAAGAACACTGAAGCTTTCTTT
D: -; V: TRBV28; size: -; J: TRBJ2-1; CDR3: CASSPEGFSSYNEQFF; DNA: TGTGCCAGCAGTCCAGAGGGCTTTAGCTCCTACAATGAGCAGTTCTTC
D: -; V: TRBV18; size: -; J: TRBJ1-5; CDR3: CASSRSKYSNQPQHF; DNA: TGTGCCAGCTCACGTTCAAAATATAGCAATCAGCCCCAGCATTTT
D: -; V: TRBV7-9; size: few; J: TRBJ1-3; CDR3: CASSSTVSGNTIYF; DNA: TGTGCCAGCAGCTCCACCGTCTCTGGAAACACCATATATTTT